The 21 T cell receptor beta chains given below trace back to one sample, sequenced in a study of OX40 agonist ivuxolimab in advanced cancers. This table comes from immunoSEQ multiplex PCR, and its TCRdb copy is limited to in-frame clones, with some not included. This table has over 60,000 clones, 85% to 90% appearing once. Sequencing used CD4+ or CD8+ T cells sorted from blood, obtained in a trial of the OX40 agonist ivuxolimab. All receptors derive from an adult with an advanced solid tumor such as melanoma, head and neck, liver or kidney cancer.

This chain links TRBV19 with TRBJ2-2; D might be TRBD2 (7 bases). V lost 5 bases to trimming and J lost 1 base, with 11 bases between them. Germline assignment: CDR1 LNHDA and CDR2 SQIVND (reference sequence). CDR3 size: 15 residues. In DNA, the CDR3 is TGTGCCAGTAGTCGCGGGGGCCTGAACACCGGGGAGCTGTTTTTT. It codes for CASSRGGLNTGELFF.

This clone has a handful of counts. The chain has TRBV19 and TRBJ1-1; D is possibly TRBD1 (5 bases). Trimming took 6 bases from V and 1 from J, leaving 12 bases between them. Germline V lookup: CDR1 LNHDA, CDR2 SQIVND (reference sequence). This CDR3 contains 14 residues. In DNA, the CDR3 is TGTGCCAGTAGCCCCAGACAGCCGAACACTGAAGCTTTCTTT. This translates into CASSPRQPNTEAFF.

The CDR3 sequence: CASSSGQVFGYTF. The CDR3 bases are TGTGCCAGCAGCTCTGGACAGGTATTTGGCTACACCTTC. The chain employs TRBV28 and TRBJ1-2; 7 positions agree with TRBD1. V trimming: 6 bases; J trimming: 7 bases; junction bases outside the gene matches: 8. This CDR3 contains 13 residues. CDR1 is MDHEN and CDR2 is SYDVKM in the germline V gene.

The chain joins TRBV21-1 to TRBJ2-1; TRBD2, the table's D call, was not compared with the DNA. TRBV21-1 is reported as a pseudogene. This CDR3 has 22 amino acids. CDR3 in amino acids: CASKIWGGLGPDIHTSYNEQFF. DNA for the CDR3: TGTGCCAGCAAAATCTGGGGGGGCCTCGGACCGGACATACATACGTCCTACAATGAGCAGTTCTTC.

The J gene is TRBJ2-3, the V gene TRBV2, with unresolved D. The germline gives CDR1 SNHLY, CDR2 FYNNEI. With 8 bases removed from V and 4 bases from J, the gap between germline ends came to 10 bases. This CDR3 is built from 12 residues. CDR3 coding DNA: TGTGCCAGCGCCCGACTCTCAGATACGCAGTATTTT. Translation: CASARLSDTQYF.

The chain carries TRBV5-6 and TRBJ1-2; a possible D gene is TRBD1 (5 bases). Trimming shortened V by 2 bases and J by 3 bases, and 20 bases separated the two germline ends. Looked up from germline, CDR1 is SGHDT and CDR2 is YYEEEE. CDR3 size: 17 residues. The CDR3 region is CASSFSRRPRGDYGYTF. CDR3 sequence (DNA): TGTGCCAGCAGCTTCTCGAGACGTCCTCGGGGGGACTATGGCTACACCTTC.

This clone was seen more than once but under ten times. V and J are TRBV11-2 and TRBJ1-2; 10 nucleotides agree with TRBD1. This CDR3 region has 14 residues. Trimming at V came to 5 bases and at J to 6 bases, leaving 6 bases not matched to a gene. Germline V lookup: CDR1 SGHAT, CDR2 FQNNGV. CDR3 nucleotide sequence: TGTGCCAGCAGCCCGCGACAGGGGGCAGATGGCTACACCTTC. This sequence encodes CASSPRQGADGYTF.

The CDR3 is CASSLEAGMGKTQYF. The CDR3 region has the DNA TGTGCCAGCAGCTTGGAAGCTGGGATGGGAAAGACCCAGTACTTC. The V call is TRBV5-5, the J call TRBJ2-5, with D unresolved. This CDR3 has 15 amino acids. With 0 bases removed from V and 6 bases from J, the gap between germline ends came to 15 bases. CDR1 is SGHKS, CDR2 YYEKEE, per germline (reference sequence).

The chain links TRBV27 to TRBJ1-2, with D uncertain. Trimming pared 4 bases from V and 0 bases from J, leaving 15 bases between. The CDR3 is 16 residues long. Germline assignment: CDR1 MNHEY and CDR2 SMNVEV (reference sequence). The CDR3, as DNA: TGTGCCAGCAGTTACCCGACCCTAACGGCTAACTATGGCTACACCTTC. Protein sequence: CASSYPTLTANYGYTF.

This clone was picked up a small number of times. The chain recombines TRBV4-1 with TRBJ2-7; no clear D. With 0 bases removed from V and 7 bases from J, the gap between germline ends came to 13 bases. There are 14 residues in the CDR3. Germline V gives CDR1 MGHRA, CDR2 YSYEKL. The CDR3 nucleotides read TGCGCCAGCAGCCAAGAGCTAGGATCCTTGGAGCAGTACTTC. Translation gives CASSQELGSLEQYF.

The V call is TRBV30, the J call TRBJ1-5; possible D gene TRBD1, 5 bases. The CDR3 sequence is 12 residues long. Trimming took 2 bases from V and 7 from J, leaving 9 bases between them. The germline V gene has CDR1 GTSNPN and CDR2 SVGIG (reference sequence). CDR3 sequence reads: CAWSQSGQPQHF. As DNA, the CDR3 is TGTGCCTGGAGTCAATCAGGGCAGCCCCAGCATTTT.

This clone was found once. The V call is TRBV6-5, the J call TRBJ1-6; a possible D gene is TRBD1 (6 bases). The V gene's germline CDR1 is MNHEY and CDR2 SVGAGI. This CDR3 is 15 amino acids long. Deletions cut 6 bases from V and 5 bases from J, with 14 bases between. The CDR3 DNA is TGTGCCAGCAGCAGAACAGGGAATAATAATTCACCCCTCCACTTT. This translates into CASSRTGNNNSPLHF.

CDR3 nucleotides: TGTGCCAGCAGCCGCCGCCAAGATGGGGGGAACACCGGGGAGCTGTTTTTT. Its protein product is CASSRRQDGGNTGELFF. The chain links TRBV4-2 to TRBJ2-2, with D perhaps assigned TRBD1 or TRBD2 (5 bases each). The V end was cut by 4 bases, the J end by 1 base, with 16 bases between. The CDR3 spans 17 residues. Germline CDR1 LGHNA, CDR2 YNFKEQ.

The chain uses TRBV7-7 and TRBJ2-2; the match to TRBD2 covers 8 bases. The CDR3 has 15 residues. V was clipped by 2 bases and J by 6 bases; unmatched bases: 5. Germline assignment: CDR1 SSHAT and CDR2 FNYEAQ (reference sequence). The CDR3 reads CASSLTGGAAGELFF. CDR3 coding DNA: TGTGCCAGCAGCTTAACCGGGGGGGCGGCCGGGGAGCTGTTTTTT.

This clone was detected only a few times. V gene TRBV30 combines with J gene TRBJ1-5; possibly TRBD1 for D (5 bases). This CDR3 has 14 amino acids. Trimming pared 1 base from V and 7 bases from J, leaving 14 bases between. Germline CDR1 GTSNPN, CDR2 SVGIG (reference sequence). CDR3 region: CAWSAGHYAQPQHF. The CDR3 nucleotides read TGTGCCTGGAGTGCAGGACACTATGCGCAGCCCCAGCATTTT. The variable domain in full, with the rest retrieved from reference TRBV30 and TRBJ1-5, is SQTIHQWPATLVQPVGSPLSLECTVEGTSNPNLYWYRQAAGRGLQLLFYSVGIGQISSEVPQNLSASRPQDRQFILSSKKLLLSDSGFYLCAWSAGHYAQPQHFGDGTRLSIL.

V and J are TRBV10-3 and TRBJ1-1; a possible D gene is TRBD1 (6 bases). The germline V and J ends were trimmed by 9 bases and 0 bases, with 11 bases remaining between them. Germline V lookup: CDR1 ENHRY, CDR2 SYGVKD. The CDR3 runs 13 residues. CDR3 in DNA: TGTGCCATTTCGGGACAAGTGAACACTGAAGCTTTCTTT. Its protein is CAISGQVNTEAFF.

Comments on this clone: In the same sample, other DNA sequences code for this CDR3. V usage is TRBV5-1 and J usage is TRBJ2-7; 12 bases agree with TRBD2. The CDR3 runs 15 residues. Unmatched junction bases numbered 4, after V lost 4 bases and J lost 2 bases. Per the germline V gene, CDR1 is SGHRS and CDR2 is YFSETQ. The CDR3 bases are TGCGCCAGCAGCCTACTAGCGGGGGGCCCCTACGAGCAGTACTTC. Protein product: CASSLLAGGPYEQYF.

This clone was seen only a few times. The chain has TRBV19 and TRBJ1-2; D ambiguous. This CDR3 is 13 amino acids long. The germline V and J ends were trimmed by 6 bases and 0 bases, with 8 bases remaining between them. Per germline, CDR1 LNHDA and CDR2 SQIVND (reference sequence). CDR3 DNA sequence: TGTGCCAGTAGCCTAGGGTCTAACTATGGCTACACCTTC. Residues: CASSLGSNYGYTF.

The rearrangement joins TRBV19 to TRBJ2-3; 7 bases map to TRBD1. Germline V gene lookup returns CDR1 LNHDA and CDR2 SQIVND (reference sequence). The CDR3 is made up of 14 amino acids. The ends lost 4 bases at V and 4 bases at J; junction bases unmatched: 5. Here the CDR3 DNA reads TGTGCCAGTAGTAGCCAGACAGGGTCAGATACGCAGTATTTT. Translation: CASSSQTGSDTQYF. The whole variable domain, remainder taken from reference TRBV19 and TRBJ2-3, is DGGITQSPKYLFRKEGQNVTLSCEQNLNHDAMYWYRQDPGQGLRLIYYSQIVNDFQKGDIAEGYSVSREKKESFPLTVTSAQKNPTAFYLCASSSQTGSDTQYFGPGTRLTVL.

This sequence joins TRBV9 and TRBJ2-3; perhaps TRBD2 as D (6 bases). Deletions cut 4 bases from V and 6 bases from J, with 12 bases between. Germline CDR1 and CDR2: SGDLS and YYNGEE. This CDR3 is 13 amino acids long. Here the CDR3 reads CASSPPSVDTQYF. The CDR3, as DNA: TGTGCCAGCAGCCCCCCTAGCGTCGATACGCAGTATTTT.

The chain has TRBV29-1 and TRBJ1-4; tentative D call: TRBD1 (5 bases). V shed 4 bases and J shed 3 bases, with 9 bases lying between them. This CDR3 contains 13 residues. The germline gives CDR1 SQVTM, CDR2 ANQGSEA. DNA of the CDR3: TGCAGCGTTGGTGGGGCTGCTAATGAAAAACTGTTTTTT. Its translation is CSVGGAANEKLFF.